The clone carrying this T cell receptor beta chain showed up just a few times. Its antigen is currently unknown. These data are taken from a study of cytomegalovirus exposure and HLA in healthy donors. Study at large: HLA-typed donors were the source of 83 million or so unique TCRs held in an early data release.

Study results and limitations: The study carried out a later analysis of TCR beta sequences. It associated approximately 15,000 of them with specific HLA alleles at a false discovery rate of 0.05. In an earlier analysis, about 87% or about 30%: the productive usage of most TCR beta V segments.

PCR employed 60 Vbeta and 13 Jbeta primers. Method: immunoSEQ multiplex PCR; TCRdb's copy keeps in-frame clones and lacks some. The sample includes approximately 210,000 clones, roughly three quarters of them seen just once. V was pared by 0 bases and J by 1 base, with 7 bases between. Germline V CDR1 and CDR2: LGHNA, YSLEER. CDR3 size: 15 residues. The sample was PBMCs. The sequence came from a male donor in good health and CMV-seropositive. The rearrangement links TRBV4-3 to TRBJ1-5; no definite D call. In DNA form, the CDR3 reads TGCGCCAGCAGCCAAGATAAACGGAGCAATCAGCCCCAGCATTTT. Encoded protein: CASSQDKRSNQPQHF.